The clone carrying this T cell receptor beta chain occurred a few times. Quantitative 5'-RACE with molecular barcodes was used to make the TCR beta libraries. TCRdb re-called the 5' RACE reads with MiXCR, one entry per CDR3 protein. The profile shows fewer than 250,000 distinct CDR3 sequences, under 12% of them singletons. This sample is drawn from a study of CD8 T cells in ankylosing spondylitis. Deletions cut 5 bases from V and 7 bases from J, with 9 bases between. The CDR3 length is 12 residues. Per germline, CDR1 SGHTA and CDR2 FQGNSA. The sequence was collected from a male donor with ankylosing spondylitis or in good health (not recorded which). The rearrangement uses TRBV7-2 and TRBJ2-1; D unresolved. The sample taken for sequencing was blood, either unsorted or a sorted T cell fraction (not recorded which). The CDR3, as DNA: TGTGCCAGCAGCCCCATCGTGAATGAGCAGTTCTTC. The encoded protein is CASSPIVNEQFF.